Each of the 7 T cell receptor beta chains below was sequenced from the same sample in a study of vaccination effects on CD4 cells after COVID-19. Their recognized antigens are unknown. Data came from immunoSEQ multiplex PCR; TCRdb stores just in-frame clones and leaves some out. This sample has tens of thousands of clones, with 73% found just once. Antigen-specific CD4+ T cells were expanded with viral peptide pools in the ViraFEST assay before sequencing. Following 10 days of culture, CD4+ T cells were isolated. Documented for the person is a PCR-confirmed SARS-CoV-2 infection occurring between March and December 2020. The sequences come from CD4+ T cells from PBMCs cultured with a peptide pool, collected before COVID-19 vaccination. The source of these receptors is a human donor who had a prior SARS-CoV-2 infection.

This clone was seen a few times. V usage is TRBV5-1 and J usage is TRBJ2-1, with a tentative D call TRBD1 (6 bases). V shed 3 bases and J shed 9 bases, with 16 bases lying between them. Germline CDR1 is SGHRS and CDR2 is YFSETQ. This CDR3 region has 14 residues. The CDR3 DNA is TGCGCCAGCAGCTCACAGGGATTGCACAGTGAGCAGTTCTTC. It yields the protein CASSSQGLHSEQFF.

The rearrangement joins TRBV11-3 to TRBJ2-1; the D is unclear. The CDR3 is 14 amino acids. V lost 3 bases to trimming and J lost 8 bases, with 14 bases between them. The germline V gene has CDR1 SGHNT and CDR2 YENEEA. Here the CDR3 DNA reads TGTGCCAGCAGCTTCACTACTAATAACGATGAGCAGTTCTTC. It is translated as CASSFTTNNDEQFF.

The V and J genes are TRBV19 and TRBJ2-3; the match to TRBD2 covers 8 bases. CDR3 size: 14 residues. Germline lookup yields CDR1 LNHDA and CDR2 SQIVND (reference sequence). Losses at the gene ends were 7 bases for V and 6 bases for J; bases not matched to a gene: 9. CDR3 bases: TGTGCCAGTAAACGGGGACTAGTGACGGATACGCAGTATTTT. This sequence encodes CASKRGLVTDTQYF.

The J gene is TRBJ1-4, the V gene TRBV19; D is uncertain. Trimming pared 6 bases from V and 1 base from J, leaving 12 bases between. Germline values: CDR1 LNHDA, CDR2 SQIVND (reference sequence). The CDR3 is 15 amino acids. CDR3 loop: CASRPQHLTNEKLFF. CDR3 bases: TGTGCCAGTAGGCCTCAACACTTAACTAATGAAAAACTGTTTTTT.

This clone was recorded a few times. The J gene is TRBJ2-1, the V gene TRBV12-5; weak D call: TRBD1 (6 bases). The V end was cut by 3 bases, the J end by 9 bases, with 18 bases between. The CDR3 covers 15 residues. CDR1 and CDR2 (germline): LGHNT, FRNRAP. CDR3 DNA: TGTGCTAGTGGTTTTGGGTTCAGGGGTCAATTTGAGCAGTTCTTC. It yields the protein CASGFGFRGQFEQFF.

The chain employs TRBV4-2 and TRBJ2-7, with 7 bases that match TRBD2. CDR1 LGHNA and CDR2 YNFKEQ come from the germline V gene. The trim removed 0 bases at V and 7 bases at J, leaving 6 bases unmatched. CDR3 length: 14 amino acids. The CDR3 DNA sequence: TGTGCCAGCAGCCAAGACCCACTAGCGTGGGAGCAGTACTTC. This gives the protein CASSQDPLAWEQYF.

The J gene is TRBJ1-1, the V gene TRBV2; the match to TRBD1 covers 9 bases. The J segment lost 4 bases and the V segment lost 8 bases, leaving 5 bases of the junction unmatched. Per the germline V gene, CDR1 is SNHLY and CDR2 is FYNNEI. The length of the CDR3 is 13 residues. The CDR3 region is CASEQGAGTEAFF. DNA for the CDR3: TGTGCCAGCGAACAGGGGGCCGGCACTGAAGCTTTCTTT.